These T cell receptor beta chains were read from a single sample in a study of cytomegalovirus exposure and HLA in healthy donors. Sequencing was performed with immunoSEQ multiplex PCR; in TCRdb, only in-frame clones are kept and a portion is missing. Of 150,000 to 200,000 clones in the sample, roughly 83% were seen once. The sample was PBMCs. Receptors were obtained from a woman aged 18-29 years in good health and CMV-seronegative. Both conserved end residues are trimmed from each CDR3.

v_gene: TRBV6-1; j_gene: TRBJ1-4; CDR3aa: ASSEGGQHSEKLF
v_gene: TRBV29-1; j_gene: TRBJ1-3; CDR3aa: SVFGTGAGNTIY
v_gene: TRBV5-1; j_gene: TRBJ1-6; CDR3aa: ASSLEWVGGPSPLH
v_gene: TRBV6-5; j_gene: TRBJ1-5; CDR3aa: ASSPDRGVNQPQH
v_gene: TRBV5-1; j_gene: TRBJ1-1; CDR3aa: ASSPRDRGLTEAF
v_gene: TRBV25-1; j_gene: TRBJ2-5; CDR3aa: ASSRDYLETQY
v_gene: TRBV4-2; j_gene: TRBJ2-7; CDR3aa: ASSQAGLAGAYEQY
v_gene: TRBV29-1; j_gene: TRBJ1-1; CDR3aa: SVSNRDRATEAF
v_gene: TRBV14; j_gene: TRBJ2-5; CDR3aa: ASSTRRGQETQY
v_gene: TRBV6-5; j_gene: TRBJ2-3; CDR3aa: ASSNRLADTQY
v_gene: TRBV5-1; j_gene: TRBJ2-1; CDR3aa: ASSLTSGGTSEF
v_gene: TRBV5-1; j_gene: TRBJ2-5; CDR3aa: ASSFIVAGDQETQY
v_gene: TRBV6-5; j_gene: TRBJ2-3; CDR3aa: ASSRDISQGTQY
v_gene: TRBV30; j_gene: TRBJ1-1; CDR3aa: AWNAGQMNTEAF
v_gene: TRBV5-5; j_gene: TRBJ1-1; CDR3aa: ASSLDVAPTAF
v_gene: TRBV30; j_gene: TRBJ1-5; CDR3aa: AWSRSNQPQH
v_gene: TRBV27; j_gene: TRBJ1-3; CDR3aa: ASSRTAAGNTIY
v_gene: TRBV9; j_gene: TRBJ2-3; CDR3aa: ASSVATDTQY
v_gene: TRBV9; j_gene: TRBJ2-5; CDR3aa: ASSVAGVSRTSSEETQY
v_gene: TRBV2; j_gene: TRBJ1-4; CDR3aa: ASIKDRGSNEKLF
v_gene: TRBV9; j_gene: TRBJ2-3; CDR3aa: ASSVGRQTSSTDTQY
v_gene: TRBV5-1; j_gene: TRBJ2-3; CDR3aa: ASSLGPVTRIQDTQY
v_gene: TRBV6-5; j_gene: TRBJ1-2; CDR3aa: ASSYLDRTLIYGYT
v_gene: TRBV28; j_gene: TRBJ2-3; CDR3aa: ASSFRLSDTQY
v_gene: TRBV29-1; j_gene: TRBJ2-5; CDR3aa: SYGGQGLAGAAPQETQY
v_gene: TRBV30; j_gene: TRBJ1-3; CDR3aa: AWGRSSGNTIY
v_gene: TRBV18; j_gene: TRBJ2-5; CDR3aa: ASSPSGWTQY
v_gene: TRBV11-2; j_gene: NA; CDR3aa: ASSFEIRLASLNTYEQY
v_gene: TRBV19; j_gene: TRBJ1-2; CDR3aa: ASSAGPGGYGYT
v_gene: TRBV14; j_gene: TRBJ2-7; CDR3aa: ASSPPGQGADEQY
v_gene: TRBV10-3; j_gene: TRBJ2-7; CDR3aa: AISESGGGYEQY
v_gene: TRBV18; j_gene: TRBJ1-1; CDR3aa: ASSLGTEGNTEAF
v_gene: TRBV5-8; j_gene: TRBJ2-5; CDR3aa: ASSPRWETQY
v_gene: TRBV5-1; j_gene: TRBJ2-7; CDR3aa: ASSLVLTGYEQY